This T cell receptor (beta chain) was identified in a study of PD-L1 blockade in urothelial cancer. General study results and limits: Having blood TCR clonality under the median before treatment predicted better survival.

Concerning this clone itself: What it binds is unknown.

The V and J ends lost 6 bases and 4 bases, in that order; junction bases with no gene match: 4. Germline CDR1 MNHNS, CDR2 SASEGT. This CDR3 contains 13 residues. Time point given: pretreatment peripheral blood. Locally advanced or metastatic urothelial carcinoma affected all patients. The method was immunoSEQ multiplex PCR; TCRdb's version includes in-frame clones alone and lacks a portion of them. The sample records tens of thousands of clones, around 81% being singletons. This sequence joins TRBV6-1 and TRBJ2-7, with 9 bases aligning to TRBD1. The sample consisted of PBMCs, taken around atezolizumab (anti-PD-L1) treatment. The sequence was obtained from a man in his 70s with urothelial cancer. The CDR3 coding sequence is TGTGCCAGCAGCCGGGACAGGGCTTACGAGCAGTACTTC. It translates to CASSRDRAYEQYF.